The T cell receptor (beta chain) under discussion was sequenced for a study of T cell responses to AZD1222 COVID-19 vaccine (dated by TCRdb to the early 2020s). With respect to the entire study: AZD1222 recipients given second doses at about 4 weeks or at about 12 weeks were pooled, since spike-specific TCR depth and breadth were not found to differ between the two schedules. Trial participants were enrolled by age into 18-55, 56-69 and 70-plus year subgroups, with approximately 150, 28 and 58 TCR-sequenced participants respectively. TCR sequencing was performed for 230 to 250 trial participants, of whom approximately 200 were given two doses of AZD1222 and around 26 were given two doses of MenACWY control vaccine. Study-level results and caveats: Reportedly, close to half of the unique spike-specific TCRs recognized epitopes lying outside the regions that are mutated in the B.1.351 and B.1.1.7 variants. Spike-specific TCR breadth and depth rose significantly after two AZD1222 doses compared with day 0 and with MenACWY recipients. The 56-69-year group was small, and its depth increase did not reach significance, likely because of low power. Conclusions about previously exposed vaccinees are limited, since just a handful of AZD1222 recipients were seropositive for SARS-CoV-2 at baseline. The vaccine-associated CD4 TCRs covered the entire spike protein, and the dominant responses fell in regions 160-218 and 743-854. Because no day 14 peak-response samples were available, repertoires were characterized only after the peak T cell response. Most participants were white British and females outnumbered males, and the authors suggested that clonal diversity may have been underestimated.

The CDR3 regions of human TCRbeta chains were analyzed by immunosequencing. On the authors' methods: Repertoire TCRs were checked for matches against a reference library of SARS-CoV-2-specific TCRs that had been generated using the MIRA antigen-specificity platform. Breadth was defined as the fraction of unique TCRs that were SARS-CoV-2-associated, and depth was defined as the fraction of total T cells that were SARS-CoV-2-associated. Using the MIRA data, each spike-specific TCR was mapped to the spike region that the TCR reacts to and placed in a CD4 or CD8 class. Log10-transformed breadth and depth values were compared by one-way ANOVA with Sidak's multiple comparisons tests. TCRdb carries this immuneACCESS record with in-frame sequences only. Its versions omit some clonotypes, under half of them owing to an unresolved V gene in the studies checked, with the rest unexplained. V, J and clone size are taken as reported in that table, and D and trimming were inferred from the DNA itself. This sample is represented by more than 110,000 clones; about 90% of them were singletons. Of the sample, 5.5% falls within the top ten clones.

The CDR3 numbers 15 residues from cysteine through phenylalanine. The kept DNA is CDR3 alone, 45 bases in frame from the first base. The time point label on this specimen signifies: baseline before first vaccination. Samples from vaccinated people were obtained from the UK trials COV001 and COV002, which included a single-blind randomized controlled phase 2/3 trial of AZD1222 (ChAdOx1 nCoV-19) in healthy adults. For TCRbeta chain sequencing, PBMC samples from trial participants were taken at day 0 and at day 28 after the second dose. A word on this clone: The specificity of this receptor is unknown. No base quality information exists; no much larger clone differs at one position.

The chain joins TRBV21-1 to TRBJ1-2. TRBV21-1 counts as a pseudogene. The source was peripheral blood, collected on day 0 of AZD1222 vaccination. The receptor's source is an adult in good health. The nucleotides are TGTGCCAGCAGCAAAGAGGAGGGGCCGAACTATGGCTACACCTTC. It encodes CASSKEEGPNYGYTF.